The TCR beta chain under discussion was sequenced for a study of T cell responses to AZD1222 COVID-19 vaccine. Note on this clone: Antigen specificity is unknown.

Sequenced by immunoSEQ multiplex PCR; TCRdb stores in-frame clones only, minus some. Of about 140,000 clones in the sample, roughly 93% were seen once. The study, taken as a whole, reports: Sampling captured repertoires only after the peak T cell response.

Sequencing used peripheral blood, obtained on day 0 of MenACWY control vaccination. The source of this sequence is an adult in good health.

The CDR3 is CASSLAGDTNYGYTF. Here the CDR3 DNA reads TGCGCCAGCAGCTTGGCAGGAGATACTAACTATGGCTACACCTTC. The chain employs TRBV5-1 and TRBJ1-2; no clear D gene. V lost 0 bases and J 0 bases, leaving 9 bases between the germline ends. The CDR3 spans 15 residues. Germline CDR1 and CDR2: SGHRS and YFSETQ. Using reference TRBV5-1 and TRBJ1-2 for the parts outside the CDR3, the full variable domain is KAGVTQTPRYLIKTRGQQVTLSCSPISGHRSVSWYQQTPGQGLQFLFEYFSETQRNKGNFPGRFSGRQFSNSRSEMNVSTLELGDSALYLCASSLAGDTNYGYTFGSGTRLTVV.